The next 2 T cell receptor beta chains were all read from a single sample in a study of blood T cells in healthy people across ages. A second 7 to 11 cycle PCR used barcoded and J-beta primers. A single record per CDR3 protein comes from TCRdb applying MiXCR to the 5' RACE reads. The sample lists 1.5 million to 2 million distinct CDR3 sequences, about 50% occurring once. Sample: blood. The receptors come from a woman aged 35 to 49 in good health.

The rearrangement joins TRBV7-9 to TRBJ1-1; D call uncertain. Germline loops: CDR1 SEHNR, CDR2 FQNEAQ (reference sequence). The CDR3 covers 13 residues. Trimming left V 5 bases short and J 1 base short, with 8 bases between. CDR3 loop: CASSPEWNTEAFF. The CDR3, as DNA: TGTGCCAGCAGCCCCGAATGGAACACTGAAGCTTTCTTT.

This clonotype showed up just once. This chain connects TRBV20-1 to TRBJ2-3; 8 bases agree with TRBD2. This CDR3 comprises 14 residues. Germline CDR1 and CDR2: DFQATT and SNEGSKA (reference sequence). V shed 6 bases and J 0 bases; nucleotides not matched to a gene: 5. This CDR3 reads CSAKLAGSTDTQYF. DNA for the CDR3: TGCAGTGCCAAATTAGCGGGGAGCACAGATACGCAGTATTTT.